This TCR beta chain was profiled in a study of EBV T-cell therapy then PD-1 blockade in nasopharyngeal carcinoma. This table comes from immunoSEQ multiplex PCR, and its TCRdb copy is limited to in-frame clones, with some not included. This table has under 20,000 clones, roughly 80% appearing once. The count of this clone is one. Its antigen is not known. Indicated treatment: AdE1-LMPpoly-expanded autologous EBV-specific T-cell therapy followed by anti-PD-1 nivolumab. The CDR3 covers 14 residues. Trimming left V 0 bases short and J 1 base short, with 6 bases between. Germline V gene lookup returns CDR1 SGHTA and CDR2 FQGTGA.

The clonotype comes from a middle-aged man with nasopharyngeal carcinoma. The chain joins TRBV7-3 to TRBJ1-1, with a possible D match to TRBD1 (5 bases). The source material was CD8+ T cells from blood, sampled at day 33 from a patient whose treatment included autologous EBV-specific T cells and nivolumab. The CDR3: CASSLTQGNTEAFF. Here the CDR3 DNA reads TGTGCCAGCAGCTTAACCCAGGGGAACACTGAAGCTTTCTTT.